This TCR beta chain emerged from a study of radiotherapy plus CTLA-4 blockade in lung cancer. This clone was counted only a few times. Its antigen is currently unknown. Produced via immunoSEQ multiplex PCR; TCRdb's table is partial and in-frame only. The table lists 120,000 or so clones, 78% of them singletons. Study-level findings and limits: Response, reportedly, was best predicted by interferon-beta along with early blood T cell clone dynamics.

The TCR sequence derives from a human donor with non-small cell lung cancer who had a partial response to radiotherapy plus ipilimumab. The starting material was peripheral blood, obtained from a patient treated with radiotherapy plus ipilimumab.

As DNA, the CDR3 is TGTGCCAGCAGCTTCGGGGGGGTAGGCAATCAGCCCCAGCATTTT. Residues: CASSFGGVGNQPQHF. The rearrangement uses TRBV5-6 and TRBJ1-5; possibly TRBD1 for D (5 bases). Trimming took off 2 bases at V and 2 bases at J, with 11 bases between the two ends. The CDR3 runs 15 residues. Per germline, CDR1 SGHDT and CDR2 YYEEEE.